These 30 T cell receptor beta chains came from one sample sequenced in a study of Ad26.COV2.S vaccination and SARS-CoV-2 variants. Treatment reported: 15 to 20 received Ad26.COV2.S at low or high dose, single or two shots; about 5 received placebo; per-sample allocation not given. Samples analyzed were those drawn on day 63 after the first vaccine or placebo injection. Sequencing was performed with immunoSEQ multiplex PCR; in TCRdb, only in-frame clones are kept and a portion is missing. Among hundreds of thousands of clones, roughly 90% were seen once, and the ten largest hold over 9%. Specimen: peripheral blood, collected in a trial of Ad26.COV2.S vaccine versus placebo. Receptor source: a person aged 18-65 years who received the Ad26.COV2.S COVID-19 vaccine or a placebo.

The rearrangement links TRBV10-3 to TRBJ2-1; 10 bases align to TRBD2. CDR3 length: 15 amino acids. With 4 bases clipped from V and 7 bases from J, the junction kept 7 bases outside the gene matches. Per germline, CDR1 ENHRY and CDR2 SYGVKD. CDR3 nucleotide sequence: TGTGCCATCAGTGTACCTAGCGGGAGTAATAATGAGCAGTTCTTC. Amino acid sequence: CAISVPSGSNNEQFF.

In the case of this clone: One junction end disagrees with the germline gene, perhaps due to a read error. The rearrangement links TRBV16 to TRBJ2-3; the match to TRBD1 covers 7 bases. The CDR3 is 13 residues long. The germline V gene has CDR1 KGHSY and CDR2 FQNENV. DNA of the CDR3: TGTGCCAGCAGCCAATCTGAAGGACAGGCCATAATTTTT. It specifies CASSQSEGQAIIF.

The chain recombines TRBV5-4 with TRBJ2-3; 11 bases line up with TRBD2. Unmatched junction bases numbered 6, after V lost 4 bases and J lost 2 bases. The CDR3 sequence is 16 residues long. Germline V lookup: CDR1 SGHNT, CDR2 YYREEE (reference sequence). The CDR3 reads CASSPGTSGSTDTQYF. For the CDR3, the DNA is TGTGCCAGCAGCCCCGGGACTAGCGGCTCCACAGATACGCAGTATTTT.

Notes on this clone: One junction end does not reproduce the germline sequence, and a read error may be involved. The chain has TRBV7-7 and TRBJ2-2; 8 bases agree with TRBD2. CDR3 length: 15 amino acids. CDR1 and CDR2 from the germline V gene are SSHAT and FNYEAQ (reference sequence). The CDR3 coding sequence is TGTGCTAGCAGCTTAGCGGGACTAGGCACCGGGGAGCTGTTTTTT. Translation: CASSLAGLGTGELFF.

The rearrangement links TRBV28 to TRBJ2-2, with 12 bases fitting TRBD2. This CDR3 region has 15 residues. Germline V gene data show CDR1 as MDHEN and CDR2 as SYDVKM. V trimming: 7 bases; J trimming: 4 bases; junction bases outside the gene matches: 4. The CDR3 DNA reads TGTGCCAGCACCCTAGCGGGAGGGTCCACCGGGGAGCTGTTTTTT. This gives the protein CASTLAGGSTGELFF.

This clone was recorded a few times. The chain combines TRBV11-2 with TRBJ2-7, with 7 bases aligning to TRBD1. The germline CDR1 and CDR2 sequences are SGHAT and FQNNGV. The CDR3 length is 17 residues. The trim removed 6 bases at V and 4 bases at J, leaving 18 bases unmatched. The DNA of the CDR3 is TGTGCCAGCAGTTTAACCCAAGGGACAGACAAACCTTACGAGCAGTACTTC. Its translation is CASSLTQGTDKPYEQYF.

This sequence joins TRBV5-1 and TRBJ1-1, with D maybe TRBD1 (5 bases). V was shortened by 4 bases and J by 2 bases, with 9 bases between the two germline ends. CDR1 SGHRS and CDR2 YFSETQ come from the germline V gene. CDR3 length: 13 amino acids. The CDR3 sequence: CASSGGANTEAFF. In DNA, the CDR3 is TGCGCCAGCAGCGGTGGGGCCAACACTGAAGCTTTCTTT.

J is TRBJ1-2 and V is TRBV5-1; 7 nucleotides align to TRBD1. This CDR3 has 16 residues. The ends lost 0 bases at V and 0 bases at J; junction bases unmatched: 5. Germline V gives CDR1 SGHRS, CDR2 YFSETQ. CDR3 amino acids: CASSLGGTGANYGYTF. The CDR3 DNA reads TGCGCCAGCAGCTTGGGGGGAACAGGGGCTAACTATGGCTACACCTTC.

CDR3 region: CASSHYRDFYNEQFF. The DNA of the CDR3 is TGCGCCAGCAGCCACTACCGGGACTTCTACAATGAGCAGTTCTTC. The rearrangement links TRBV4-1 to TRBJ2-1, with D perhaps TRBD2 (6 bases). This CDR3 is 15 amino acids long. Per germline, CDR1 MGHRA and CDR2 YSYEKL. V shed 3 bases and J shed 3 bases, with 12 bases lying between them.

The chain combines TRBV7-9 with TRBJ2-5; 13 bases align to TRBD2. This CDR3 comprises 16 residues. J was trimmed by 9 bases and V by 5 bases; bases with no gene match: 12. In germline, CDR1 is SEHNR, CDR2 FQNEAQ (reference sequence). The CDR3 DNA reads TGTGCCAGCAGCCGGGGACTAGCGGGACTCTGGGAGGCCCAGTACTTC. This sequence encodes CASSRGLAGLWEAQYF.

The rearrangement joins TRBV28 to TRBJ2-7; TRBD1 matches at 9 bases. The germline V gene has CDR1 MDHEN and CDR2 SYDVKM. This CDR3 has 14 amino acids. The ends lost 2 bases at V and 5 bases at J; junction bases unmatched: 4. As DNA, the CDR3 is TGTGCCAGCAGTTTAAGGGACAGGGTGGACGAGCAGTACTTC. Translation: CASSLRDRVDEQYF.

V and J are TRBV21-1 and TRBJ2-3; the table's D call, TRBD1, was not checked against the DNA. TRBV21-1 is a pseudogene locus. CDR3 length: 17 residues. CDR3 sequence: CASSSRLGQASTDTQYF. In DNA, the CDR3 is TGTGCCAGCAGCAGCCGACTGGGACAGGCCAGCACAGATACGCAGTATTTT.

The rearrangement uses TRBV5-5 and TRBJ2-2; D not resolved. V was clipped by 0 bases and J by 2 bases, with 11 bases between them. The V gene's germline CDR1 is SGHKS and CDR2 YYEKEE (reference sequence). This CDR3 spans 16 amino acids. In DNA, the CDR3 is TGTGCCAGCAGCTTGGTGTTGGGCAGTAACACCGGGGAGCTGTTTTTT. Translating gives CASSLVLGSNTGELFF.

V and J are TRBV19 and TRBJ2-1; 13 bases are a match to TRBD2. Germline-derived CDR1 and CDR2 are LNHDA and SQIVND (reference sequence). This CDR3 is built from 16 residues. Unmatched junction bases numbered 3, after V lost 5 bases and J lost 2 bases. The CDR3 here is CASSLGLAGTYNEQFF. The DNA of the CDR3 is TGTGCCAGTAGTTTGGGACTAGCGGGAACCTACAATGAGCAGTTCTTC. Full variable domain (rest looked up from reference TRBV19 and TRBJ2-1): DGGITQSPKYLFRKEGQNVTLSCEQNLNHDAMYWYRQDPGQGLRLIYYSQIVNDFQKGDIAEGYSVSREKKESFPLTVTSAQKNPTAFYLCASSLGLAGTYNEQFFGPGTRLTVL.

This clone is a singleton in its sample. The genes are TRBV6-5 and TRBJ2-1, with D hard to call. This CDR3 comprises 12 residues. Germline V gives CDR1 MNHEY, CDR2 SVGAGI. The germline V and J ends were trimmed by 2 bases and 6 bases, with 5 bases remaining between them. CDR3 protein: CASSYDINEQFF. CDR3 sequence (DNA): TGTGCCAGCAGTTACGACATCAATGAGCAGTTCTTC.

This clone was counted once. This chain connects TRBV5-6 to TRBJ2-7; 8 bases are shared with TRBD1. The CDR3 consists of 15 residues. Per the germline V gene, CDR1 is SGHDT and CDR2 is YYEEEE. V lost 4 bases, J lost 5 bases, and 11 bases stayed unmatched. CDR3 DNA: TGTGCCAGCAGCGACACAGGACAGGGTATACACGAGCAGTACTTC. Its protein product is CASSDTGQGIHEQYF.

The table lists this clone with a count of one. CDR3 DNA: TGTGCCAGCAGAAAAGACAGTTCCTACAATGAGCAGTTCTTC. Protein: CASRKDSSYNEQFF. J is TRBJ2-1 and V is TRBV6-5; D is possibly TRBD1 (5 bases). The CDR3 length is 14 residues. V lost 6 bases, J lost 1 base, and 10 bases lay in between. Germline CDR1 MNHEY, CDR2 SVGAGI.

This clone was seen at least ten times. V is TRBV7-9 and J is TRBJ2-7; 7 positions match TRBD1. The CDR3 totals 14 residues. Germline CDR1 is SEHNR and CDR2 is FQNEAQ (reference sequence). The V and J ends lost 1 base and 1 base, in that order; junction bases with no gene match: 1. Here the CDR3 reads CASSLVTGSYEQYF. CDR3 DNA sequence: TGTGCCAGCAGCTTAGTGACAGGGTCCTACGAGCAGTACTTC.

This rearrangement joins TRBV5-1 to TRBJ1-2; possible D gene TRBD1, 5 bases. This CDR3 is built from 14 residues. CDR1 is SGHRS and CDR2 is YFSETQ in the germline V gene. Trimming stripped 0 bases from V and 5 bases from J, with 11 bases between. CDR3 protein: CASSLASGPYGYTF. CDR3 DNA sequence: TGCGCCAGCAGCTTGGCCTCAGGGCCGTATGGCTACACCTTC. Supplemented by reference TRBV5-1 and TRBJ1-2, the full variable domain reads KAGVTQTPRYLIKTRGQQVTLSCSPISGHRSVSWYQQTPGQGLQFLFEYFSETQRNKGNFPGRFSGRQFSNSRSEMNVSTLELGDSALYLCASSLASGPYGYTFGSGTRLTVV.

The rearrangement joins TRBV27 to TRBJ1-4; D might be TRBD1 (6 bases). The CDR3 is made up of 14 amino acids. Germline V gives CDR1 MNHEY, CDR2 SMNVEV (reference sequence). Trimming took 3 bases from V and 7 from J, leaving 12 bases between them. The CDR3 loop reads CASSFSQGSEKLFF. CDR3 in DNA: TGTGCCAGCAGTTTTTCACAGGGTTCTGAAAAACTGTTTTTT.

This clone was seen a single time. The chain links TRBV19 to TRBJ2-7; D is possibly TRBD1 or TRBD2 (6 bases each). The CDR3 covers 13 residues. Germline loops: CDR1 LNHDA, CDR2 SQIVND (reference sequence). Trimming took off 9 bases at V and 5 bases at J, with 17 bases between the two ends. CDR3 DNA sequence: TGTGCCAGCCGTTCCCCCGGGGGCCACGAGCAGTACTTC. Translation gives CASRSPGGHEQYF. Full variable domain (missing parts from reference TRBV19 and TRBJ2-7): DGGITQSPKYLFRKEGQNVTLSCEQNLNHDAMYWYRQDPGQGLRLIYYSQIVNDFQKGDIAEGYSVSREKKESFPLTVTSAQKNPTAFYLCASRSPGGHEQYFGPGTRLTVT.

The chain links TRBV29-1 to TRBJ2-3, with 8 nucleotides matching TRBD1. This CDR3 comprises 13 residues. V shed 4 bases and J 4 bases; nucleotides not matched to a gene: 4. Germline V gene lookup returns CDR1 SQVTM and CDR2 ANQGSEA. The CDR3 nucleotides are TGCAGCGTTGGCAGGGGGCCTTCAGATACGCAGTATTTT. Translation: CSVGRGPSDTQYF.

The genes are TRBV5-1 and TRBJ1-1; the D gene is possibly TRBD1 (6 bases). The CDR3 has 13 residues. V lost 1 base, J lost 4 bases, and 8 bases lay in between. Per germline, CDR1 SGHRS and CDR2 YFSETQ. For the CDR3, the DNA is TGCGCCAGCAGCTTGACAGGGATCACTGAAGCTTTCTTT. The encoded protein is CASSLTGITEAFF. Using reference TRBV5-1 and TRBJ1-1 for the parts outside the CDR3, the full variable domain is KAGVTQTPRYLIKTRGQQVTLSCSPISGHRSVSWYQQTPGQGLQFLFEYFSETQRNKGNFPGRFSGRQFSNSRSEMNVSTLELGDSALYLCASSLTGITEAFFGQGTRLTVV.

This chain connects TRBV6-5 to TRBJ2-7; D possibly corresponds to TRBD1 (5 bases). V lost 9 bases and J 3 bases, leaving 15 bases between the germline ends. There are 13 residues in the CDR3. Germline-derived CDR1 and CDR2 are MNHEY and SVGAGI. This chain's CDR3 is CASGTGKGYEQYF. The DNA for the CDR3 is TGTGCCAGTGGAACAGGTAAAGGCTACGAGCAGTACTTC.

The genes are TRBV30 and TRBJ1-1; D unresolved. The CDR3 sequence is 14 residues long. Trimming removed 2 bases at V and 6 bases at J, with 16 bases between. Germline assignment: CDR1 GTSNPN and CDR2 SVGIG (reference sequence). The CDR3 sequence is CAWSTPPARAEAFF. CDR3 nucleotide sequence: TGTGCCTGGAGTACCCCCCCCGCAAGGGCTGAAGCTTTCTTT.

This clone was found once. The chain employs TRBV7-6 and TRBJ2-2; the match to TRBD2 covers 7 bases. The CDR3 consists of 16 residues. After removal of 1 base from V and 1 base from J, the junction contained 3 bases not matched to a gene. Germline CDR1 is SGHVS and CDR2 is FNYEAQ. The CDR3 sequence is CASSLGGGKNTGELFF. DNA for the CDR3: TGTGCCAGCAGCTTAGGGGGAGGGAAGAACACCGGGGAGCTGTTTTTT.

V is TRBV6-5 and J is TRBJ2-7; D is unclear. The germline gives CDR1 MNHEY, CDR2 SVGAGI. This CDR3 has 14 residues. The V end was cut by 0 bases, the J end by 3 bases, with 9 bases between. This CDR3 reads CASSYSSQIYEQYF. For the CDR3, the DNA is TGTGCCAGCAGTTACTCCTCCCAGATCTACGAGCAGTACTTC.

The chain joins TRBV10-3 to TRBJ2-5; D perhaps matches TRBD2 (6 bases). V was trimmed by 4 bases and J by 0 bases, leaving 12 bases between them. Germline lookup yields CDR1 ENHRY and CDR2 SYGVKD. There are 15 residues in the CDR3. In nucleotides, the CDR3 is TGTGCCATCAGTGGCCGGGACTCGTACCAAGAGACCCAGTACTTC. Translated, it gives CAISGRDSYQETQYF.

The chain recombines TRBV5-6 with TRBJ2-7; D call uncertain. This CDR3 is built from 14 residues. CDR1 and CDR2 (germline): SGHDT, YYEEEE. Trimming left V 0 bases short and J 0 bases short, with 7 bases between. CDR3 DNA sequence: TGTGCCAGCAGCTTGGCCTGGGGCTCCTACGAGCAGTACTTC. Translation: CASSLAWGSYEQYF.

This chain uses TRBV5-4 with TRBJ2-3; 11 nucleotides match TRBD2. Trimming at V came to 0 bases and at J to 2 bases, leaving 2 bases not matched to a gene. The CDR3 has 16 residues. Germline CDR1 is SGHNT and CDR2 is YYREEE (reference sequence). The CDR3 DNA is TGTGCCAGCAGCTTGGAACTAGCGGGGGTCACAGATACGCAGTATTTT. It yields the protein CASSLELAGVTDTQYF.